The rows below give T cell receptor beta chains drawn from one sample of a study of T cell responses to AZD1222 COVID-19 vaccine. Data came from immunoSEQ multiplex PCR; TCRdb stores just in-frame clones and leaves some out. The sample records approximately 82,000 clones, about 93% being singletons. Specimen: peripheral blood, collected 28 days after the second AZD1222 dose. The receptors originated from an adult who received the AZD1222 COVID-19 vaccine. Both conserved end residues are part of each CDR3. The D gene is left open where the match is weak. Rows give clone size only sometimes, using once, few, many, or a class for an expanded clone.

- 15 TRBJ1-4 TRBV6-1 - CASSEAAGGKEKLFF TGTGCCAGCAGTGAAGCCGCAGGAGGGAAAGAAAAACTGTTTTTT
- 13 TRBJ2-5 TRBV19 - CASRGGGSETQYF TGTGCCAGTAGGGGTGGGGGTTCGGAGACCCAGTACTTC
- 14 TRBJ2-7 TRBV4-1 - CASSQGFLSYEQYF TGCGCCAGCAGCCAGGGATTCCTCTCCTACGAGCAGTACTTC
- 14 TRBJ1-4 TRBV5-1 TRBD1 CASSWTDRAEKLFF TGCGCCAGCAGCTGGACGGACAGGGCGGAAAAACTGTTTTTT
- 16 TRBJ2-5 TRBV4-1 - CASSQDGGGPPETQYF TGCGCCAGCAGCCAAGATGGGGGGGGGCCTCCAGAGACCCAGTACTTC
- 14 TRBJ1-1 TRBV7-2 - CASSLDVGSTEAFF TGTGCCAGCAGCTTAGACGTGGGTTCTACTGAAGCTTTCTTT
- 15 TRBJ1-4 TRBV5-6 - CASSRTRQGGEKLFF TGTGCCAGCAGCCGGACCCGTCAGGGAGGTGAAAAACTGTTTTTT
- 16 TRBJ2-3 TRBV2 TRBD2 CASSDGGGVFTDTQYF TGTGCCAGCAGTGATGGCGGGGGGGTCTTCACAGATACGCAGTATTTT
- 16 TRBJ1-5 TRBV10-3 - CAISARAGTSNQPQHF TGTGCCATCAGCGCACGGGCAGGGACTAGCAATCAGCCCCAGCATTTT
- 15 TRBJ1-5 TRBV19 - CASSIASGVDQPQHF TGTGCCAGTAGTATAGCATCGGGGGTCGATCAGCCCCAGCATTTT
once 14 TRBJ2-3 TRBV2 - CASSWGASTDTQYF TGTGCCAGCAGTTGGGGCGCTAGCACAGATACGCAGTATTTT
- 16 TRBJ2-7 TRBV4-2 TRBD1 CASSQGPGQGKYEQYF TGTGCCAGCAGCCAAGGGCCGGGACAGGGGAAGTACGAGCAGTACTTC
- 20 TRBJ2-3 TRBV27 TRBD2 CASSLYPLAWVAGGTDTQYF TGTGCCAGCAGTTTATACCCTCTCGCTTGGGTAGCGGGGGGCACAGATACGCAGTATTTT
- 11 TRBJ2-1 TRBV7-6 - CASSLLHEQFF TGTGCCAGCAGCTTATTGCATGAGCAGTTCTTC
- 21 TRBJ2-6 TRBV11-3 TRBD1 CASSLDSGQAKGFSGANVLTF TGTGCCAGCAGCCTAGATTCGGGACAGGCAAAGGGTTTCTCTGGGGCCAACGTCCTGACTTTC
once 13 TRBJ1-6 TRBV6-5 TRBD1 CASSSTEGQAPHF TGTGCCAGCAGTTCCACCGAGGGACAGGCCCCCCACTTT
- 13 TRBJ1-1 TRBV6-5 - CASSYTRNTEAFF TGTGCCAGCAGTTATACACGGAACACTGAAGCTTTCTTT
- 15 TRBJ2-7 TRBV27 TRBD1 CASSLSATGTGEQYF TGTGCCAGCAGTTTATCAGCGACAGGGACAGGCGAGCAGTACTTC
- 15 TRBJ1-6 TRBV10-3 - CAISEGSSYNSPLHF TGTGCCATCAGTGAAGGGAGCTCCTATAATTCACCCCTCCACTTT
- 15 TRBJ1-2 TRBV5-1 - CASSPLQSTNYGYTF TGCGCCAGCAGCCCACTGCAATCGACAAACTATGGCTACACCTTC
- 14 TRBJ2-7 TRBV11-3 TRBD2 CASSFTSGGLEQYF TGTGCCAGCAGCTTTACTAGCGGGGGGCTCGAGCAGTACTTC
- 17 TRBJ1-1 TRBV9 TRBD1 CASSVGGSPGGLSEAFF TGTGCCAGCAGCGTAGGGGGGAGCCCAGGGGGCCTGTCTGAAGCTTTCTTT
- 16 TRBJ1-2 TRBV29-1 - CSVGNAGGAGYDGYTF TGCAGCGTGGGGAATGCCGGTGGGGCGGGGTACGATGGCTACACCTTC
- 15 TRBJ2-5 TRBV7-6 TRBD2 CASSLGLAEGETQYF TGTGCCAGCAGCTTAGGACTAGCGGAGGGAGAGACCCAGTACTTC
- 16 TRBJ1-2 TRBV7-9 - CASSSPATGPRGGYTF TGTGCCAGCAGCTCCCCGGCAACGGGACCCCGGGGAGGCTACACCTTC
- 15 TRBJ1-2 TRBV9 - CASSAGGGHNYGYTF TGTGCCAGCAGCGCAGGTGGGGGACATAACTATGGCTACACCTTC
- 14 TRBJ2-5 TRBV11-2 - CASSRAEYQETQYF TGTGCCAGCAGTAGGGCGGAGTACCAAGAGACCCAGTACTTC
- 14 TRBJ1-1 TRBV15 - CATNKQGLNTEAFF TGTGCCACCAATAAACAGGGCTTGAACACTGAAGCTTTCTTT
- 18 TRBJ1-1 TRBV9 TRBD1 CASSPARDSLLMNTEAFF TGTGCCAGCAGCCCAGCCCGGGACAGCCTACTGATGAACACTGAAGCTTTCTTT
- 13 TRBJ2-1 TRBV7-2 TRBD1 CASDDRDNNEQFF TGTGCCAGCGACGACAGGGACAACAATGAGCAGTTCTTC
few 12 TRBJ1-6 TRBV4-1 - CASSQDFSPLHF TGCGCCAGCAGCCAAGATTTTTCACCCCTCCACTTT
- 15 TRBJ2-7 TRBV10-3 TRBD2 CAIKDSGGGSYEQYF TGTGCCATCAAGGATAGCGGGGGAGGTTCCTACGAGCAGTACTTC
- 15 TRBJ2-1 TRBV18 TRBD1 CASSRTGSSYNEQFF TGTGCCAGCTCTCGGACAGGGAGCTCCTACAATGAGCAGTTCTTC